This is a list of T cell receptor beta chains from one sample in a study of molecular identifiers for immune sequencing clone quantification. TCRdb recomputed calls from the PCR reads with MiXCR, one row per CDR3 protein. The top ten clones hold under 1% of a sample with some 89,000 distinct CDR3 sequences, roughly 24% of them seen once. Sequences were obtained from naive CD8+ T cells from blood, with Jurkat cell RNA spiked in. The receptors derive from a human donor in good health. Some libraries in this study had Jurkat cell RNA spiked in. The CDR3 runs from the conserved cysteine through the conserved F or W. A D gene is named only where the DNA matches it firmly. The size of a clone is reported for some rows only, either as once, few or many, or as a class for expanded clones.

v_gene	d_gene	abundance	j_gene	CDR3aa	CDR3nt
TRBV6-2/TRBV6-3	TRBD2	few	TRBJ2-1	CATGTSGNYNEQFF	TGTGCCACCGGGACTAGCGGCAACTACAATGAGCAGTTCTTC
TRBV7-9	-	many	TRBJ2-7	CASSSDKSYEQYF	TGTGCCAGCAGCTCGGACAAGTCCTACGAGCAGTACTTC
TRBV19	-	few	TRBJ2-7	CASSIPERSYEQYF	TGTGCCAGTAGTATCCCCGAAAGGTCCTACGAGCAGTACTTC
TRBV20-1	-	-	TRBJ2-1	CSARDRQAVYNEQFF	TGCAGTGCTAGAGATCGACAGGCTGTTTACAATGAGCAGTTCTTC
TRBV4-3	TRBD2	-	TRBJ2-2	CASSGLAENANTGELFF	TGCGCCAGCAGCGGACTAGCGGAGAACGCGAACACCGGGGAGCTGTTTTTT
TRBV12-3/TRBV12-4	-	many	TRBJ1-2	CASTPSGGAFRPGYTF	TGTGCCAGCACCCCGTCGGGGGGAGCCTTCCGCCCTGGCTACACCTTC
TRBV14	-	many	TRBJ2-3	CASSPAGSSTDTQYF	TGTGCCAGCAGCCCCGCAGGATCTAGCACAGATACGCAGTATTTT
TRBV6-5	TRBD1	many	TRBJ2-7	CATSLHGTGAEQYF	TGTGCCACCTCATTGCACGGGACAGGGGCCGAGCAGTACTTC
TRBV2	-	-	TRBJ1-6	CASNEMTVNQSPLHF	TGTGCCAGCAACGAAATGACAGTAAACCAATCACCCCTCCACTTT
TRBV28	TRBD2	many	TRBJ2-7	CASSLILAGSYEQYF	TGTGCCAGCAGTTTAATACTAGCGGGATCCTACGAGCAGTACTTC